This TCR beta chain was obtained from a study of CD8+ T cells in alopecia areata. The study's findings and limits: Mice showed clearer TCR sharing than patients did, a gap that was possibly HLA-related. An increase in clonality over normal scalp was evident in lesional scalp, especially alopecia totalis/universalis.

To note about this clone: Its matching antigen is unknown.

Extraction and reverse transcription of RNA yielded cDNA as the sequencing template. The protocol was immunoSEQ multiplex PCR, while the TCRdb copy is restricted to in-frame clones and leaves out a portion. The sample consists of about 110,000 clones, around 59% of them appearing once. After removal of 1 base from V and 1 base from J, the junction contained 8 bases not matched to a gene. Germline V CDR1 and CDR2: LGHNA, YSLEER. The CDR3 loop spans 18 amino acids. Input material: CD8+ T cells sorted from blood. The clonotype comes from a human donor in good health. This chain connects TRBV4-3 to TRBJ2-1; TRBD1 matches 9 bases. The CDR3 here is CASSQGPTGGRSYNEQFF. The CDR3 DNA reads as TGCGCCAGCAGCCAAGGCCCGACAGGGGGTCGTTCCTACAATGAGCAGTTCTTC.